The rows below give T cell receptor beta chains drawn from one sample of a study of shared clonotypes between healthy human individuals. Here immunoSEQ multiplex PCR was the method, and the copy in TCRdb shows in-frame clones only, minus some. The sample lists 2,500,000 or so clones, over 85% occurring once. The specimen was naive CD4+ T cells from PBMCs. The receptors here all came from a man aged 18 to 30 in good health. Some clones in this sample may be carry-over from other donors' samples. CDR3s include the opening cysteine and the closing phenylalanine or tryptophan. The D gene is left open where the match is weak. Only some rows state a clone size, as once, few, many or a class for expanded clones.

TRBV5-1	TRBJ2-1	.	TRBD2	CASSFGLAGYNEQFF	TGCGCCAGCAGCTTCGGACTAGCGGGGTACAATGAGCAGTTCTTC
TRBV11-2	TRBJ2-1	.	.	CASSSRLGLYNEQFF	TGTGCCAGCAGCTCCCGACTTGGCCTTTACAATGAGCAGTTCTTC
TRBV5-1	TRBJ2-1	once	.	CASSLAVGNEQFF	TGCGCCAGCAGCTTGGCCGTGGGGAATGAGCAGTTCTTC
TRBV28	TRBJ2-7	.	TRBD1	CASRVNRGYEQYF	TGTGCCAGCAGGGTAAACAGGGGCTACGAGCAGTACTTC
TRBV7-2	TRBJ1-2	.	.	CASSLDSRPGYTF	TGTGCCAGCAGCTTAGACAGTCGTCCTGGCTACACCTTC
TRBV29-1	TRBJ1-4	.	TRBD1	CSVVEGAANEKLFF	TGCAGCGTTGTAGAGGGGGCAGCTAATGAAAAACTGTTTTTT
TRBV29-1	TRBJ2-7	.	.	CSVGRGLYEQYF	TGCAGCGTTGGCAGGGGCCTCTACGAGCAGTACTTC
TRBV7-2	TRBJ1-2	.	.	CASSLRRRGESYTF	TGTGCCAGCAGCTTAAGGCGCAGGGGAGAGAGCTACACCTTC
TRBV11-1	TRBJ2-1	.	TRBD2	CASSGLVGYNEQFF	TGTGCCAGCAGCGGACTAGTGGGCTACAATGAGCAGTTCTTC
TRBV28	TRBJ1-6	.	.	CASTLAGSPLHF	TGTGCCAGCACCCTTGCGGGGTCACCCCTCCACTTT
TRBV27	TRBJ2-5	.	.	CASSRRTVQETQYF	TGTGCCAGCAGTAGGAGGACAGTCCAAGAGACCCAGTACTTC
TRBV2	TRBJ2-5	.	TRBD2	CASSDGAGGETQYF	TGTGCCAGCAGTGATGGAGCGGGAGGGGAGACCCAGTACTTC
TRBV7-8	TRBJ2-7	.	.	CASSLGQSSVGYEQYF	TGTGCCAGCAGCTTAGGGCAGTCCTCCGTGGGCTACGAGCAGTACTTC
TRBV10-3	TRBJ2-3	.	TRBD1	CAISEWTGVSTDTQYF	TGTGCCATCAGTGAGTGGACAGGGGTTTCGACAGATACGCAGTATTTT
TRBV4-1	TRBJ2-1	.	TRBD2	CASSLGLAHYNEQFF	TGCGCCAGCAGCCTTGGACTAGCGCATTACAATGAGCAGTTCTTC
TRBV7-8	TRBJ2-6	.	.	CASSSRGSRSGANVLTF	TGTGCCAGCAGTTCCCGGGGGTCTCGCTCTGGGGCCAACGTCCTGACTTTC
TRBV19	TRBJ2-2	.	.	CASSTLRGGELFF	TGTGCCAGTAGCACCCTGAGGGGCGGGGAGCTGTTTTTT
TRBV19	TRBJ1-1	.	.	CASSNRGFTEAFF	TGTGCCAGTAGTAATAGAGGGTTCACTGAAGCTTTCTTT
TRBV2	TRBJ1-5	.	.	CASSERTNRFNQPQHF	TGTGCCAGCAGTGAACGGACAAATAGGTTCAATCAGCCCCAGCATTTT
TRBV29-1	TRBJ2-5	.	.	CSVEAGARETQYF	TGCAGCGTTGAAGCGGGGGCACGGGAGACCCAGTACTTC
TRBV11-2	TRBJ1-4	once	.	CASSLYTGDATNEKLFF	TGTGCCAGCAGCTTATACACCGGGGACGCAACTAATGAAAAACTGTTTTTT
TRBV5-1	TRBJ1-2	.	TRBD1	CASSPGTGYGGANYGYTF	TGCGCCAGCAGCCCCGGGACAGGGTATGGAGGGGCTAACTATGGCTACACCTTC
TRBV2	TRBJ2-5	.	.	CASSAQRETQYF	TGTGCCAGCAGTGCCCAGCGAGAGACCCAGTACTTC
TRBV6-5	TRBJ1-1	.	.	CASSRDGDTEAFF	TGTGCCAGCAGCCGAGACGGGGACACTGAAGCTTTCTTT
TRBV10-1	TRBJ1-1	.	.	CGGGTTEAFF	TGCGGGGGAGGGACCACTGAAGCTTTCTTT
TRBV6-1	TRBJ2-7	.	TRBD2	CASSEGASGRFEQYF	TGTGCCAGCAGTGAAGGGGCTAGCGGGAGGTTCGAGCAGTACTTC
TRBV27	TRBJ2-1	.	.	CASTQYGLNEQFF	TGTGCCAGCACTCAATATGGGCTCAATGAGCAGTTCTTC
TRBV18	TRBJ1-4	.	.	CASSFGQRTWDEKLFF	TGTGCCAGCTCATTCGGACAGCGAACCTGGGATGAAAAACTGTTTTTT
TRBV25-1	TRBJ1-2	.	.	CASSGSGHGYTF	TGTGCCAGCAGTGGGTCTGGGCATGGCTACACCTTC
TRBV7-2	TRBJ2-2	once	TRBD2	CASSPSGTSGSTTGELFF	TGTGCCAGCAGCCCGTCCGGGACTAGCGGGAGTACCACCGGGGAGCTGTTTTTT
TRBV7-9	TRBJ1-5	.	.	CASSLASGQPQHF	TGTGCCAGCAGCTTAGCGTCGGGACAGCCCCAGCATTTT
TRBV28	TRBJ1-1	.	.	CASRPGTPTTEAFF	TGTGCCAGCAGGCCCGGGACGCCGACAACTGAAGCTTTCTTT
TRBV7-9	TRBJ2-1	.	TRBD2	CASSLGYGTSGTGEQFF	TGTGCCAGCAGCTTAGGGTATGGGACTAGCGGGACGGGTGAGCAGTTCTTC
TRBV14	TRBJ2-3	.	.	CASSQEVGDGLTDTQYF	TGTGCCAGCAGCCAAGAGGTAGGGGACGGACTCACAGATACGCAGTATTTT
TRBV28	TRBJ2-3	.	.	CASSLGPNTQYF	TGTGCCAGCAGTTTAGGGCCAAATACGCAGTATTTT
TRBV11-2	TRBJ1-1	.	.	CASSLRGQLMNTEAFF	TGTGCCAGCAGCTTAAGAGGTCAACTGATGAACACTGAAGCTTTCTTT
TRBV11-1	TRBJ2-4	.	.	CASSLEVKNIQYF	TGTGCCAGCAGCCTGGAAGTCAAAAACATTCAGTACTTC
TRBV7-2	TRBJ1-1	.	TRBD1	CASSPDRGRDTEAFF	TGTGCCAGCAGCCCCGACAGGGGGCGCGACACTGAAGCTTTCTTT
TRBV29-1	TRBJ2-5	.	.	CSVEGGKETQYF	TGCAGCGTTGAAGGCGGGAAAGAGACCCAGTACTTC
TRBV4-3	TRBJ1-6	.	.	CASSQGSARLNSPLHF	TGCGCCAGCAGCCAAGGGTCGGCCAGGCTAAATTCACCCCTCCACTTT